The sequence of this T cell receptor (beta chain) was determined in a study of spatial heterogeneity in lung cancer. Study-wide findings and caveats: At tumor resection, ubiquitous expanded TCRs were detected in blood more often than later.

Time point noted: sample taken at primary tumor resection. Extraction of whole RNA from tumor, nontumor lung or frozen PBMC preceded unsorted sequencing. The cohort: around 77 early-stage, untreated non-small cell lung cancer patients. The CDR3 runs 17 residues. Germline V lookup: CDR1 SGHTA, CDR2 FQGNSA. The V and J ends lost 5 bases and 1 base respectively, with 20 bases between them. As for this clonotype: Its antigen is still unknown.

Single TCR cDNA molecules each had their own unique molecular identifier. TCRdb called the 5' RACE reads again in MiXCR, with one record for every CDR3 protein. This sample has about 82,000 distinct CDR3 sequences; roughly 13% occur once, and the top ten carry 4.6%. The receptor was isolated from a male donor with early-stage non-small cell lung cancer. The chain uses TRBV7-2 and TRBJ1-1, with no clear D. The sequenced sample was PBMCs, obtained at surgery. The CDR3 loop reads CASSPLTVVTANTEAFF. In DNA form, the CDR3 reads TGTGCCAGCAGCCCCCTAACTGTCGTGACTGCGAACACTGAAGCTTTCTTT.